A single sample gave rise to the 19 T cell receptor beta chains below, sequenced in a study of cytomegalovirus exposure and HLA in healthy donors. Vbeta (60) and Jbeta (13) primers were used in the PCR. Method: immunoSEQ multiplex PCR; TCRdb's copy keeps in-frame clones and lacks some. The data contain some 150,000 clones, around 82% of them seen just once; the ten biggest clones take up 6.6%. Sequenced input: PBMCs. Source of these receptors: a woman in her forties or fifties in good health and CMV-seropositive.

In DNA form, the CDR3 reads TGTGCCAGCAGCCGGACAGGGGGACGCACCATATATTTT. Amino acids: CASSRTGGRTIYF. This chain links TRBV6-6 with TRBJ1-3, with 10 nucleotides matching TRBD1. The CDR3 is 13 amino acids. Unmatched junction bases numbered 5, after V lost 6 bases and J lost 9 bases. Germline CDR1 is MNHNY and CDR2 is SVGAGI (reference sequence).

The chain links TRBV15 to TRBJ2-2, with TRBD1 matching over 7 bases. The CDR3 consists of 15 residues. The V and J ends lost 0 bases and 3 bases, in that order; junction bases with no gene match: 1. The germline V gene has CDR1 LNHNV and CDR2 YYDKDF (reference sequence). CDR3 protein: CATSRDDRDTGELFF. DNA for the CDR3: TGTGCCACCAGCAGAGATGACAGGGACACCGGGGAGCTGTTTTTT. The full variable domain, rest sourced from reference TRBV15 and TRBJ2-2, is DAMVIQNPRYQVTQFGKPVTLSCSQTLNHNVMYWYQQKSSQAPKLLFHYYDKDFNNEADTPDNFQSRRPNTSFCFLDIRSPGLGDTAMYLCATSRDDRDTGELFFGEGSRLTVL.

The V call is TRBV9, the J call TRBJ2-1; tentatively, D is TRBD1 (5 bases). V was cut by 0 bases and J by 2 bases, with 12 bases left in between. Germline V lookup: CDR1 SGDLS, CDR2 YYNGEE. The CDR3 contains 16 residues. CDR3: CASSVGGGAAYNEQFF. The DNA for the CDR3 is TGTGCCAGCAGCGTAGGGGGTGGGGCCGCCTACAATGAGCAGTTCTTC.

As for this clone: This same CDR3 is encoded by further DNA sequences in the sample. V gene TRBV30 combines with J gene TRBJ2-6; possible D gene TRBD1, 6 bases. Trimming took 0 bases from V and 0 from J, leaving 6 bases between them. The CDR3 extends over 15 amino acids. In germline, CDR1 is GTSNPN, CDR2 SVGIG (reference sequence). CDR3 in amino acids: CAWSVGGSGANVLTF. In DNA form, the CDR3 reads TGTGCCTGGAGTGTAGGGGGCTCTGGGGCCAACGTCCTGACTTTC.

This chain connects TRBV11-2 to TRBJ2-7, with TRBD1 matching 7 bases. CDR3 length: 15 residues. Trimming took 3 bases from V and 3 from J; bases not matched to a gene: 8. CDR1 is SGHAT and CDR2 is FQNNGV in the germline V gene. The CDR3 coding sequence is TGTGCCAGCAGCTTCGCAGGGGGACCACTCTACGAGCAGTACTTC. Amino acids: CASSFAGGPLYEQYF.

V gene TRBV4-3 combines with J gene TRBJ1-3; D is perhaps TRBD1 (6 bases). The V end was cut by 1 base, the J end by 0 bases, with 16 bases between. The CDR3 runs 18 residues. CDR1 LGHNA and CDR2 YSLEER come from the germline V gene. The CDR3 DNA reads as TGCGCCAGCAGCCAAGGAGTACAGGGACCACTCTCTGGAAACACCATATATTTT. It specifies CASSQGVQGPLSGNTIYF.

The rearrangement links TRBV7-9 to TRBJ1-5; D unresolved. The CDR3 runs to 15 residues. Trimming took 1 base from V and 2 from J, leaving 9 bases between them. Germline assignment: CDR1 SEHNR and CDR2 FQNEAQ (reference sequence). The CDR3 nucleotides read TGTGCCAGCAGCTTAGTCCGTCGTCGCAATCAGCCCCAGCATTTT. This gives the protein CASSLVRRRNQPQHF.

The chain recombines TRBV12-5 with TRBJ2-7; 7 bases are a match to TRBD2. The CDR3 runs to 15 residues. Germline V CDR1 and CDR2: LGHNT, FRNRAP. The junction had 13 bases not matched to a gene; V was cut back by 7 bases and J by 4 bases. The CDR3, as DNA: TGTGCTAGTGCCCCCACGCGGGGGAACGCTTACGAGCAGTACTTC. This encodes CASAPTRGNAYEQYF.

This clone appeared a few times. This rearrangement joins TRBV27 to TRBJ2-7; D is perhaps TRBD1 (6 bases). Germline CDR1 reads MNHEY; CDR2 reads SMNVEV (reference sequence). Between the trimmed V and J ends, which lost 0 bases and 2 bases, there was a span of 14 bases. The CDR3 runs 16 residues. The CDR3 DNA reads TGTGCCAGCAGTTTATCGGCAGGGGAGAGCACCTACGAGCAGTACTTC. This codes for CASSLSAGESTYEQYF.

This chain connects TRBV7-9 to TRBJ1-6, with D tentatively TRBD1 (6 bases). V gave up 5 bases and J gave up 7 bases, with 12 bases separating them. The germline gives CDR1 SEHNR, CDR2 FQNEAQ (reference sequence). CDR3 length: 14 residues. CDR3 DNA sequence: TGTGCCAGCAGCAAGGGGGAGGGGAATTCACCCCTCCACTTT. Encoded protein: CASSKGEGNSPLHF.

The CDR3 here is CASSLQGGTEAFF. DNA of the CDR3: TGTGCCAGCAGCCTCCAGGGAGGAACTGAAGCTTTCTTT. The rearrangement joins TRBV7-9 to TRBJ1-1, with a tentative D call TRBD1 (5 bases). Between the trimmed V and J ends, which lost 5 bases and 5 bases, there was a span of 12 bases. The length of the CDR3 is 13 residues. Germline CDR1 and CDR2: SEHNR and FQNEAQ (reference sequence).

On this clone itself: The junction shows a germline mismatch at one end, possibly a read error. The chain carries TRBV7-7 and TRBJ2-2; perhaps TRBD2 as D (5 bases). Germline V gene data show CDR1 as SSHAT and CDR2 as FNYEAQ (reference sequence). The CDR3 spans 16 residues. This CDR3 reads CASSPRPGMNTGELFF. Written as DNA, the CDR3 is TGTGCTAGCAGCCCAAGACCGGGGATGAACACCGGGGAGCTGTTTTTT.

CDR3 residues: CASSGTGGEDYGYTF. DNA for the CDR3: TGTGCCAGCAGTGGGACAGGGGGCGAAGACTATGGCTACACCTTC. V is TRBV2 and J is TRBJ1-2; 11 bases fit TRBD1. The CDR3 length is 15 residues. V trimming: 4 bases; J trimming: 3 bases; junction bases outside the gene matches: 4. The germline V gene encodes CDR1 SNHLY and CDR2 FYNNEI.

This clone has just one count. The V and J genes are TRBV19 and TRBJ2-4, with 9 bases fitting TRBD1. Trimming removed 5 bases from V and 0 bases from J; junction bases left unmatched: 20. This CDR3 region has 21 residues. Germline loops: CDR1 LNHDA, CDR2 SQIVND (reference sequence). The chain's CDR3 is CASSDGTGSLSAKEAKNIQYF. CDR3 nucleotides: TGTGCCAGTAGTGACGGGACAGGGTCGCTTTCCGCAAAGGAAGCCAAAAACATTCAGTACTTC.

The V call is TRBV19, the J call TRBJ2-1; no reliable D call. CDR1 is LNHDA, CDR2 SQIVND, per germline (reference sequence). The CDR3 runs to 14 residues. V was clipped by 3 bases and J by 6 bases, with 12 bases between them. CDR3 residues: CASSIVAHINEQFF. The CDR3 coding sequence is TGTGCCAGTAGTATTGTAGCTCATATCAATGAGCAGTTCTTC.

This chain connects TRBV6-1 to TRBJ1-5; 8 bases map to TRBD1. This CDR3 comprises 15 residues. The trim removed 2 bases at V and 5 bases at J, leaving 5 bases unmatched. CDR1 is MNHNS and CDR2 is SASEGT in the germline V gene. In DNA form, the CDR3 reads TGTGCCAGCAGTGAATCCCCGACAGGGGATCAGCCCCAGCATTTT. Protein: CASSESPTGDQPQHF.

The chain links TRBV11-2 to TRBJ1-1, with D maybe TRBD1 (6 bases). The CDR3 runs 18 residues. Trimming stripped 5 bases from V and 0 bases from J, with 22 bases between. Germline CDR1 reads SGHAT; CDR2 reads FQNNGV. Here the CDR3 reads CASSILRGRVTMNTEAFF. CDR3 DNA: TGTGCCAGCAGCATCCTGAGGGGGAGGGTGACCATGAACACTGAAGCTTTCTTT.

This clone showed up just a few times. This chain links TRBV11-2 with TRBJ2-7; TRBD1 agrees at 7 bases. The CDR3 is 15 residues long. V was pared by 5 bases and J by 0 bases, with 7 bases of the junction left unmatched. Germline V gene lookup returns CDR1 SGHAT and CDR2 FQNNGV. CDR3 loop: CASSRNRDSSYEQYF. CDR3 nucleotides: TGTGCCAGCAGCCGGAACCGGGACAGCTCCTACGAGCAGTACTTC.

The genes are TRBV7-9 and TRBJ2-1, with TRBD2 matching 7 bases. Germline CDR1 and CDR2: SEHNR and FQNEAQ (reference sequence). Germline trimming cut 5 bases from V and 2 bases from J; bases unmatched to any gene: 9. The CDR3 totals 16 residues. The CDR3 DNA follows: TGTGCCAGCAGCCCCCAAAGCGGGGAAGCCTACAATGAGCAGTTCTTC. It translates to CASSPQSGEAYNEQFF.